The rows below give T cell receptor beta chains drawn from one sample of a study of early T cells in non-severe SARS-CoV-2 infection. TCRdb recomputed calls from the 5' RACE reads with MiXCR, one row per CDR3 protein. The table lists about 60,000 distinct CDR3 sequences, around 12% of them singletons. Sequencing used whole blood. These receptors all come from an adult who was a healthcare worker with PCR-confirmed SARS-CoV-2 infection or an uninfected control (not recorded which). CDR3s include the opening cysteine and the closing phenylalanine or tryptophan. The D gene is left open where the match is weak. Rows give clone size only sometimes, using once, few, many, or a class for an expanded clone.

TRBD1 TRBJ2-2 TRBV6-6 many 14 TGTGCCAGCAGATTGACAGGGGAGACCGGGGAGCTGTTTTTT CASRLTGETGELFF
TRBD2 TRBJ2-1 TRBV11-1 - 16 TGTGCCAGCAGCTTATGGGGGGGAGCGTCCTACAATGAGCAGTTCTTC CASSLWGGASYNEQFF
- TRBJ2-3 TRBV24-1 few 15 TGTGCCACCAGTCTGCAGGACCCTAGCACAGATACGCAGTATTTT CATSLQDPSTDTQYF
- TRBJ2-7 TRBV6-2/TRBV6-3 many 16 TGTGCCAGCAGTACCCCGACCCTGGGAGTGGTCTACGAGCAGTACTTC CASSTPTLGVVYEQYF
TRBD1 TRBJ1-3 TRBV2 many 15 TGTGCCAGCAGCTCCAAAGGGGGCCATGGAAACACCATATATTTT CASSSKGGHGNTIYF
TRBD1 TRBJ2-7 TRBV10-2 few 13 TGCGCCAGCAGAGAGACAGGGGTCAACGAGCAGTACTTC CASRETGVNEQYF
TRBD1 TRBJ1-2 TRBV2 - 13 TGTGCCAGCAGTGAGGGACAGACGTATGGCTACACCTTC CASSEGQTYGYTF
TRBD1 TRBJ1-3 TRBV12-5 few 16 TGTGCTAGTGGCCCCAGGACAGGGTTATTCGGAAACACCATATATTTT CASGPRTGLFGNTIYF
- TRBJ1-5 TRBV24-1 few 14 TGTGCCACCAGTTCACCGGGACACAATCAGCCCCAGCATTTT CATSSPGHNQPQHF
TRBD1 TRBJ2-1 TRBV6-2/TRBV6-3 many 13 TGTGCCAGCAGTCCGCAGGGGGTTGGTGAGCAGTTCTTC CASSPQGVGEQFF
TRBD2 TRBJ2-1 TRBV5-8 few 15 TGTGCCAGCAGCTTGGGACTAGCGGGAGACAATGAGCAGTTCTTC CASSLGLAGDNEQFF
- TRBJ1-1 TRBV29-1 few 12 TGCAGCTCCAACCGGGACATATCCCCAGCTTTCTTT CSSNRDISPAFF
- TRBJ1-1 TRBV29-1 - 11 TGCAGCGTTTCACGACAGGTTGAAGCTTTCTTT CSVSRQVEAFF
- TRBJ2-5 TRBV11-2 few 14 TGTGCCAGCAGTTTTCACAGGGAGAGAGAGACCCAGTACTTC CASSFHRERETQYF
- TRBJ1-1 TRBV10-3 - 13 TGTGCCATCAAAAAAGGGATGAACACTGAAGCTTTCTTT CAIKKGMNTEAFF
- TRBJ2-3 TRBV7-2 few 15 TGTGCCAGCAGCTTGGGACTCCGTTCCACAGATACGCAGTATTTT CASSLGLRSTDTQYF
- TRBJ1-2 TRBV7-3 few 10 TGTGCCAGCAGCTTACAGGGCTACACCTTC CASSLQGYTF
- TRBJ2-6 TRBV7-9 many 16 TGTGCCAGCAGCCCCACGAGAGGTTCTGGGGCCAACGTCCTGACTTTC CASSPTRGSGANVLTF
- TRBJ2-7 TRBV11-2 - 12 TGTGCCAGCAGCCGGACAGACTACGAGCAGTACTTC CASSRTDYEQYF
- TRBJ2-6 TRBV12-2 - 13 - CATWGTGANVLTF
TRBD2 TRBJ2-3 TRBV2 - 17 TGTGCCAGCAGTGAGGGGGCTAGCGGGAGAGGGTCAGATACGCAGTATTTT CASSEGASGRGSDTQYF
TRBD1 TRBJ2-3 TRBV2 medium-sized 15 TGTGCCAGCAGTCCTAGGACAGGGGGCACAGATACGCAGTATTTT CASSPRTGGTDTQYF
TRBD2 TRBJ2-1 TRBV20-1 few 14 TGCAGTGCTACTAGCGGGACTGGGTACAATGAGCAGTTCTTC CSATSGTGYNEQFF
- TRBJ2-6 TRBV14 - 15 TGTGCCAGCAGCCAAGGGAGGGCTGGGGCCAACGTCCTGACTTTC CASSQGRAGANVLTF
- TRBJ2-7 TRBV20-1 many 12 TGCTCAACCGAGGACAGTTCCTACGAGCAGTACTTC CSTEDSSYEQYF
- TRBJ2-3 TRBV20-1 - 16 TGCAGTGCTGCCCGAGGGAGTGGGCGGAACACAGATACGCAGTATTTT CSAARGSGRNTDTQYF
- TRBJ1-4 TRBV6-5 - 14 TGTGCCAGCAGCCGAGACAGAAACAATGAAAAACTGTTTTTT CASSRDRNNEKLFF